These 28 T cell receptor beta chains share one sample of origin, sequenced in a study of beta chain features in type 1 diabetes. The whole isolated RNA underwent reverse transcription, so sequencing captured expressed TCRB transcripts. Generated by immunoSEQ multiplex PCR, the TCRdb table keeps only in-frame clones and is missing some. Of 150,000 to 180,000 clones detected, under 13% appear once; the ten largest clones hold 0.4% to 0.55%. General observations from the study: A moderate, significant TCRB CDR3 shortening appeared in type 1 diabetes across four CD4+ subsets.

For these TCRs, the target antigens are not known. Sequences were obtained from central memory CD4+ T cells from blood. These receptor sequences come from a man aged 30 to 45 with type 1 diabetes.

The rearrangement links TRBV6-1 to TRBJ2-5, with D uncertain. The ends were cut back, 6 bases at V and 0 bases at J, with 11 bases in the middle. The germline gives CDR1 MNHNS, CDR2 SASEGT. The length of the CDR3 is 14 residues. The CDR3: CASSPPTDQETQYF. The CDR3 nucleotides read TGTGCCAGCAGCCCCCCCACGGACCAAGAGACCCAGTACTTC.

The gene calls are TRBV5-1 and TRBJ2-5; 9 bases align to TRBD2. The CDR3 sequence is 16 residues long. With 4 bases clipped from V and 1 base from J, the junction kept 8 bases outside the gene matches. The germline V gene has CDR1 SGHRS and CDR2 YFSETQ. The chain's CDR3 is CASSPDAGGVQETQYF. Written as DNA, the CDR3 is TGCGCCAGCAGCCCTGATGCGGGAGGGGTCCAAGAGACCCAGTACTTC.

This clone has more than one count but fewer than ten. The CDR3 DNA follows: TGTGCCAGCAGCGCACATAAGCGGGGAGGCACAGATACGCAGTATTTT. Its translation: CASSAHKRGGTDTQYF. The genes are TRBV7-2 and TRBJ2-3; 7 bases line up with TRBD2. Germline-derived CDR1 and CDR2 are SGHTA and FQGNSA. The CDR3 loop spans 16 amino acids. The J segment lost 1 base and the V segment lost 5 bases, leaving 9 bases of the junction unmatched.

This clone was picked up a small number of times. This chain connects TRBV9 to TRBJ2-3; D is unclear. Trimming took 0 bases from V and 4 from J, leaving 9 bases between them. Germline CDR1 SGDLS, CDR2 YYNGEE. The CDR3 consists of 14 residues. CDR3 bases: TGTGCCAGCAGCGTAGGAGGTAGTTCAGATACGCAGTATTTT. As protein: CASSVGGSSDTQYF.

The gene calls are TRBV5-1 and TRBJ2-1; tentatively, D is TRBD2 (5 bases). With 0 bases removed from V and 6 bases from J, the gap between germline ends came to 7 bases. Germline CDR1 reads SGHRS; CDR2 reads YFSETQ. This CDR3 has 13 amino acids. The DNA of the CDR3 is TGCGCCAGCAGCTTGGGGGAGCGCAATGAGCAGTTCTTC. This gives the protein CASSLGERNEQFF. Complete variable domain (other parts from reference TRBV5-1 and TRBJ2-1): KAGVTQTPRYLIKTRGQQVTLSCSPISGHRSVSWYQQTPGQGLQFLFEYFSETQRNKGNFPGRFSGRQFSNSRSEMNVSTLELGDSALYLCASSLGERNEQFFGPGTRLTVL.

This clone was detected only a few times. The chain recombines TRBV27 with TRBJ2-3; 12 positions match TRBD2. The length of the CDR3 is 17 residues. The germline gives CDR1 MNHEY, CDR2 SMNVEV (reference sequence). Germline trimming cut 3 bases from V and 0 bases from J; bases unmatched to any gene: 4. The CDR3 DNA reads as TGTGCCAGCAGTTTCCACCTAGCGGGAGGGAGCACAGATACGCAGTATTTT. Amino acid sequence: CASSFHLAGGSTDTQYF.

A few counts support this clone. The chain combines TRBV5-1 with TRBJ2-7; TRBD2 is a possible D gene (5 bases). Germline V gene sequence: CDR1 SGHRS, CDR2 YFSETQ. Trimming removed 3 bases from V and 0 bases from J, with 10 bases in between. CDR3 length: 14 amino acids. The CDR3 reads CASSSYSGSYEQYF. Written as DNA, the CDR3 is TGCGCCAGCAGCTCATACAGCGGCTCCTACGAGCAGTACTTC.

This clone was seen a handful of times. The V call is TRBV15, the J call TRBJ1-5; D is unresolved. Trimming took off 0 bases at V and 3 bases at J, with 12 bases between the two ends. The length of the CDR3 is 16 residues. The germline gives CDR1 LNHNV, CDR2 YYDKDF (reference sequence). CDR3 in amino acids: CATSRDPRRSNQPQHF. CDR3 coding DNA: TGTGCCACCAGCAGAGATCCTCGGCGGTCCAATCAGCCCCAGCATTTT.

This clone was seen a few times. The chain couples TRBV18 to TRBJ2-3, with TRBD2 matching over 8 bases. Germline V CDR1 and CDR2: KGHSH, LQKENI. The CDR3 extends over 14 amino acids. Losses at the gene ends were 2 bases for V and 8 bases for J; bases not matched to a gene: 6. In DNA form, the CDR3 reads TGTGCCAGCTCACCAGCACTAGCGGCTTCTACGCAGTATTTT. Translation: CASSPALAASTQYF.

This clone came up a few times. The chain uses TRBV19 and TRBJ2-2; no firm D call. V lost 0 bases and J lost 7, with 6 bases in between. The CDR3 sequence is 13 residues long. Germline lookup yields CDR1 LNHDA and CDR2 SQIVND (reference sequence). The CDR3 spells CASSIEIGGELFF. DNA of the CDR3: TGTGCCAGTAGTATAGAGATCGGCGGGGAGCTGTTTTTT.

This clone appeared a few times. The V gene is TRBV2, the J gene TRBJ2-6; no firm D call. V lost 4 bases to trimming and J lost 0 bases, with 7 bases between them. The CDR3 is made up of 15 amino acids. Germline V lookup: CDR1 SNHLY, CDR2 FYNNEI. The CDR3 region is CASSGQDSGANVLTF. Here the CDR3 DNA reads TGTGCCAGCAGTGGTCAGGACTCTGGGGCCAACGTCCTGACTTTC.

The chain has TRBV5-1 and TRBJ2-1; TRBD1 aligns across 9 bases. This CDR3 comprises 15 residues. Germline V gene lookup returns CDR1 SGHRS and CDR2 YFSETQ. The V and J ends lost 3 bases and 4 bases, in that order; junction bases with no gene match: 5. The CDR3: CASSWTGDTYNEQFF. Written as DNA, the CDR3 is TGCGCCAGCAGCTGGACAGGGGATACGTACAATGAGCAGTTCTTC.

The chain joins TRBV30 to TRBJ1-5, with a tentative D call TRBD1 (5 bases). CDR3 length equals 13 residues. The germline V gene has CDR1 GTSNPN and CDR2 SVGIG (reference sequence). V was trimmed by 5 bases and J by 3 bases, leaving 11 bases between them. CDR3 protein: CAWSGTLNQPQHF. DNA of the CDR3: TGTGCCTGGTCCGGGACTCTCAATCAGCCCCAGCATTTT.

This clone was observed a few times. The chain carries TRBV29-1 and TRBJ1-2, with 8 nucleotides matching TRBD1. Looked up from germline, CDR1 is SQVTM and CDR2 is ANQGSEA. The CDR3 is made up of 14 amino acids. Trimming removed 4 bases from V and 2 bases from J; junction bases left unmatched: 6. The CDR3 loop is CSVATGVRNYGYTF. The CDR3 DNA follows: TGCAGCGTTGCGACAGGGGTTAGGAACTATGGCTACACCTTC. The variable domain in full, completed from reference TRBV29-1 and TRBJ1-2, reads SAVISQKPSRDICQRGTSLTIQCQVDSQVTMMFWYRQQPGQSLTLIATANQGSEATYESGFVIDKFPISRPNLTFSTLTVSNMSPEDSSIYLCSVATGVRNYGYTFGSGTRLTVV.

V is TRBV9 and J is TRBJ2-7; 13 bases match TRBD2. The CDR3 contains 15 residues. From germline, CDR1 is SGDLS and CDR2 YYNGEE. J lost 2 bases, V lost 4 bases, and 3 bases had no gene match. CDR3 nucleotide sequence: TGTGCCAGCAGCACGGGACTAGCGGGGCCCTACGAGCAGTACTTC. Protein product: CASSTGLAGPYEQYF.

As to this clone: The same CDR3 arises from other DNA sequences in this sample as well. The rearrangement joins TRBV25-1 to TRBJ2-1, with D unclear. Trimming stripped 0 bases from V and 7 bases from J, with 4 bases between. The CDR3 totals 12 residues. Looked up from germline, CDR1 is MGHDK and CDR2 is SYGVNS. The CDR3 protein is CASSEYLNEQFF. The DNA of the CDR3 is TGTGCCAGCAGTGAATATCTAAATGAGCAGTTCTTC.

The chain combines TRBV5-6 with TRBJ2-1; D might be TRBD1 (5 bases). The CDR3 is 15 residues long. Looked up from germline, CDR1 is SGHDT and CDR2 is YYEEEE. V gave up 2 bases and J gave up 1 base, with 10 bases separating them. The CDR3 region is CASSFDRQSYNEQFF. The CDR3 DNA is TGTGCCAGCAGCTTCGACCGACAGTCCTACAATGAGCAGTTCTTC.

J is TRBJ2-7 and V is TRBV18, with D possibly matching TRBD1 (6 bases). The CDR3 is 13 amino acids. The V end was cut by 3 bases, the J end by 7 bases, with 13 bases between. Per germline, CDR1 KGHSH and CDR2 LQKENI. Written as DNA, the CDR3 is TGTGCCAGCTCACCGACAGGTGTCGGGGAGCAGTACTTC. Its translation is CASSPTGVGEQYF.

This clone has only a few counts. V is TRBV28 and J is TRBJ2-7; 10 bases are shared with TRBD2. Germline CDR1 MDHEN, CDR2 SYDVKM. The CDR3 sequence is 15 residues long. Trimming at V came to 3 bases and at J to 2 bases, leaving 4 bases not matched to a gene. CDR3 sequence reads: CASSFSGTSAYEQYF. CDR3 DNA sequence: TGTGCCAGCAGTTTTTCCGGGACTAGCGCCTACGAGCAGTACTTC.

The chain is built from TRBV25-1 and TRBJ2-7, with 9 positions matching TRBD1. V was clipped by 4 bases and J by 0 bases; unmatched bases: 1. The CDR3 runs to 14 residues. CDR1 MGHDK and CDR2 SYGVNS come from the germline V gene. The DNA of the CDR3 is TGTGCCAGCAGTGGGACAGGGGTCTCCTACGAGCAGTACTTC. Protein: CASSGTGVSYEQYF.

This clone was seen at least ten times. This chain connects TRBV30 to TRBJ1-5, with TRBD1 identical over 7 bases. The CDR3 runs 13 residues. The V segment lost 3 bases and the J segment 7 bases; nucleotides outside the gene matches: 6. The germline gives CDR1 GTSNPN, CDR2 SVGIG (reference sequence). CDR3 in amino acids: CAWRGQSQQPQHF. DNA of the CDR3: TGTGCCTGGAGGGGACAGTCTCAACAGCCCCAGCATTTT.

Comment on this clone: The junction differs from germline at one of its ends, possibly a read error. The rearrangement links TRBV5-4 to TRBJ2-1; maybe TRBD2 (6 bases). The CDR3 totals 15 residues. CDR1 is SGHNT and CDR2 is YYREEE in the germline V gene (reference sequence). CDR3: CASSLDSGLEDEQFF. CDR3 DNA sequence: TGTGCCAGCAGTTTGGATAGCGGTTTGGAGGATGAGCAGTTCTTC.

CDR3 coding DNA: TGTGCCAGCAGGGCAGGGGATCGGACCGGGGAGCTGTTTTTT. This encodes CASRAGDRTGELFF. The chain joins TRBV11-3 to TRBJ2-2; D may be TRBD1 (6 bases). The germline CDR1 and CDR2 sequences are SGHNT and YENEEA. This CDR3 is 14 amino acids long. V dropped 6 bases and J dropped 5 bases, with 13 bases sitting between them. Full variable domain (outside the CDR3, taken from reference TRBV11-3 and TRBJ2-2): EAGVVQSPRYKIIEKKQPVAFWCNPISGHNTLYWYLQNLGQGPELLIRYENEEAVDDSQLPKDRFSAERLKGVDSTLKIQPAELGDSAVYLCASRAGDRTGELFFGEGSRLTVL.

This clone showed up just a few times. At the DNA level, this CDR3 is encoded by other sequences in the same sample as well. The chain combines TRBV4-2 with TRBJ2-1; D may be TRBD2 (5 bases). CDR3 length: 13 residues. The germline CDR1 and CDR2 sequences are LGHNA and YNFKEQ. Trimming took 1 base from V and 7 from J, leaving 8 bases between them. CDR3 sequence reads: CASSQAGGNEQFF. CDR3 coding DNA: TGTGCCAGCAGCCAAGCAGGAGGAAATGAGCAGTTCTTC.

In its sample, this clone was seen a few times. The gene calls are TRBV15 and TRBJ1-5; 7 positions agree with TRBD1. Germline V gene lookup returns CDR1 LNHNV and CDR2 YYDKDF (reference sequence). Trimming cost V 5 bases and J 0 bases; bases outside gene matches: 7. CDR3 length equals 16 residues. The CDR3 sequence: CATSYGDRHSNQPQHF. CDR3 sequence (DNA): TGTGCCACCAGCTACGGGGACAGACATAGCAATCAGCCCCAGCATTTT.

This clone was observed a handful of times. The V call is TRBV23-1, the J call TRBJ2-7; D ambiguous. TRBV23-1 is sorted into the ORF group, with uncertain function. The CDR3 is made up of 11 amino acids. V gave up 3 bases and J gave up 3 bases, with 3 bases separating them. The CDR3, as DNA: TGCGCCAGCAGTCACAACTACGAGCAGTACTTC. This encodes CASSHNYEQYF.

This clone was seen a few times. In nucleotides, the CDR3 is TGTGCCAGCATGAGACTAGCGGGACTGGATGAGCAGTTCTTC. Encoded protein: CASMRLAGLDEQFF. The V and J genes are TRBV28 and TRBJ2-1, with 11 bases lining up with TRBD2. Germline V CDR1 and CDR2: MDHEN, SYDVKM. V was pared by 7 bases and J by 8 bases, with 7 bases of the junction left unmatched. CDR3 size: 14 residues. The full variable domain, its missing parts supplied by reference TRBV28 and TRBJ2-1, is DVKVTQSSRYLVKRTGEKVFLECVQDMDHENMFWYRQDPGLGLRLIYFSYDVKMKEKGDIPEGYSVSREKKERFSLILESASTNQTSMYLCASMRLAGLDEQFFGPGTRLTVL.

Points on this clone: Distinct nucleotide sequences in the sample also encode this CDR3. The CDR3 region is CASSFGQGGGYTF. For the CDR3, the DNA is TGCGCCAGCAGCTTCGGACAGGGCGGTGGCTACACCTTC. The chain is built from TRBV5-1 and TRBJ1-2, with 8 bases that match TRBD1. Germline-derived CDR1 and CDR2 are SGHRS and YFSETQ. The CDR3 is made up of 13 amino acids. The V gene end was trimmed by 2 bases and the J gene end by 7 bases; junction bases not matched to a gene: 4.